This T cell receptor beta chain comes out of a study of CD8+ T cells in alopecia areata. The CDR3 loop spans 15 amino acids. Trimming cost V 0 bases and J 3 bases, with 12 bases left between them. Germline V gives CDR1 LNHNV, CDR2 YYDKDF (reference sequence). Isolated RNA was reverse transcribed into cDNA used as the sequencing template. Assay: immunoSEQ multiplex PCR; the TCRdb copy retains only in-frame clones and omits some. The table shows about 150,000 clones, with roughly 60% occurring only once. The sample comprised CD4+ T cells sorted from blood. The chain combines TRBV15 with TRBJ2-7; no clear D. The receptor's source is a human donor in good health. CDR3 bases: TGTGCCACCAGCAGAGACAGATTTCCTGGCTACGAGCAGTACTTC. Translation gives CATSRDRFPGYEQYF.